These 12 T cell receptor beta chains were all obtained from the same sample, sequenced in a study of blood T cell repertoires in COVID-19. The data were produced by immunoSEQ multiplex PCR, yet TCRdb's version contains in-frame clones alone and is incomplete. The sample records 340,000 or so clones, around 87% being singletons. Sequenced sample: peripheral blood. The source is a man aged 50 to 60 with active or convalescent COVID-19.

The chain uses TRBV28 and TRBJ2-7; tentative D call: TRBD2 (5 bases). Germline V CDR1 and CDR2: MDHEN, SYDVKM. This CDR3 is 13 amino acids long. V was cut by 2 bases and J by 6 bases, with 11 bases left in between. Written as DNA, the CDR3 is TGTGCCAGCAGTTTAGGGGAGATGGGCGAGCAGTACTTC. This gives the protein CASSLGEMGEQYF. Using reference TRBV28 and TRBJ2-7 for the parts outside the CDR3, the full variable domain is DVKVTQSSRYLVKRTGEKVFLECVQDMDHENMFWYRQDPGLGLRLIYFSYDVKMKEKGDIPEGYSVSREKKERFSLILESASTNQTSMYLCASSLGEMGEQYFGPGTRLTVT.

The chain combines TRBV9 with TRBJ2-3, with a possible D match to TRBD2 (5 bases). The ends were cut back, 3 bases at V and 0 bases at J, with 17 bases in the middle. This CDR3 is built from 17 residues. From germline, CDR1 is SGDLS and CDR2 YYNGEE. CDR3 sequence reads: CASSALVEGGSTDTQYF. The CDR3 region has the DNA TGTGCCAGCAGCGCTCTAGTTGAGGGCGGGAGCACAGATACGCAGTATTTT.

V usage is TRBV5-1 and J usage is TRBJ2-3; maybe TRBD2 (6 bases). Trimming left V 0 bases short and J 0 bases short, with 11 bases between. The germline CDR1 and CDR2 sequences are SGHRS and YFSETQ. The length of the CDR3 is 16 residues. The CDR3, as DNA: TGCGCCAGCAGCTTGGGGGCCGGGGGTAGCACAGATACGCAGTATTTT. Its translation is CASSLGAGGSTDTQYF.

CDR3 DNA: TGTGCCAGCAGCTTGAAGTCTGGGGGGGAGACCCAGTACTTC. It specifies CASSLKSGGETQYF. The rearrangement joins TRBV5-4 to TRBJ2-5; weak D call: TRBD2 (6 bases). The V end was cut by 1 base, the J end by 5 bases, with 12 bases between. Per the germline V gene, CDR1 is SGHNT and CDR2 is YYREEE (reference sequence). The CDR3 is made up of 14 amino acids.

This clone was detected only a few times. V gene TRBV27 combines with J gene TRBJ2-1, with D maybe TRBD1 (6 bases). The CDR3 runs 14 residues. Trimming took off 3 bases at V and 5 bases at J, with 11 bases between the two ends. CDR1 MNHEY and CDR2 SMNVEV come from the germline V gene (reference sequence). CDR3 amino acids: CASSFYNRDNEQFF. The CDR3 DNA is TGTGCCAGCAGTTTTTATAACAGGGACAATGAGCAGTTCTTC.

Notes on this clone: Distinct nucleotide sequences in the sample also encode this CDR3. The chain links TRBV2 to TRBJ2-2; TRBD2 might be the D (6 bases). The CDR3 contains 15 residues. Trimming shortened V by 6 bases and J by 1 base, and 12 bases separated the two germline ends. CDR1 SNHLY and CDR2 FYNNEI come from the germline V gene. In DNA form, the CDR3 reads TGTGCCAGCAGGGAGGGTAGCGGGAACACCGGGGAGCTGTTTTTT. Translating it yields CASREGSGNTGELFF.

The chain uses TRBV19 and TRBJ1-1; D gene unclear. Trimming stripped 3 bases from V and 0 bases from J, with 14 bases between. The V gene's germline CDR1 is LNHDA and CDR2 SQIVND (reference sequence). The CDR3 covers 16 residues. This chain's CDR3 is CASSILTGIMNTEAFF. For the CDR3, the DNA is TGTGCCAGTAGTATCTTGACGGGGATCATGAACACTGAAGCTTTCTTT.

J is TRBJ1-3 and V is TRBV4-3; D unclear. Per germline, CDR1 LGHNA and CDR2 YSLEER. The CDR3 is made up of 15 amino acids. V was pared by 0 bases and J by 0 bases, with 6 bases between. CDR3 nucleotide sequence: TGCGCCAGCAGCCAAGATCCCTACTCTGGAAACACCATATATTTT. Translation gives CASSQDPYSGNTIYF.

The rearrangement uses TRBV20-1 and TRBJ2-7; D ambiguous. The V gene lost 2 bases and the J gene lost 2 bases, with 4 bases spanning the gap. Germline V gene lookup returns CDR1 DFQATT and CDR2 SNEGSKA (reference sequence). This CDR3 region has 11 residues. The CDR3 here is CSARPTYEQYF. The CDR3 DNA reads TGCAGTGCTAGACCCACCTACGAGCAGTACTTC.

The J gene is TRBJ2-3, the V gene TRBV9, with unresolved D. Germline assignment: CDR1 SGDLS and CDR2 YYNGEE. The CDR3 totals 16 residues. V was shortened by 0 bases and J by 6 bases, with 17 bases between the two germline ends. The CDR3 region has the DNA TGTGCCAGCAGCGTAGCTGCGAGTCCGGTTGTTGATACGCAGTATTTT. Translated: CASSVAASPVVDTQYF.

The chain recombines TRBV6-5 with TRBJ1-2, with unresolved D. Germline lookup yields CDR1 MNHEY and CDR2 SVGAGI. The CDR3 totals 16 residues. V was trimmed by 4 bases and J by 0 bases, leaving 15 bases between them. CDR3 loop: CASSSPLGSPNYGYTF. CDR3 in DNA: TGTGCCAGCAGTTCGCCGCTAGGCAGCCCTAACTATGGCTACACCTTC.

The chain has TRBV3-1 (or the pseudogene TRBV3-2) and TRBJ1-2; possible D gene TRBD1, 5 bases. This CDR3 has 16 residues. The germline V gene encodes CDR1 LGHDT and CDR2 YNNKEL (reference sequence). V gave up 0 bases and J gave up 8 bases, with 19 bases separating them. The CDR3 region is CASSQDFMGLAGGYTF. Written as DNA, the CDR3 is TGTGCCAGCAGCCAAGATTTCATGGGGCTCGCAGGCGGCTACACCTTC.